The source of this T cell receptor beta chain is a study of shared clonotypes between healthy human individuals. The germline gives CDR1 LGHNT, CDR2 FRNRAP. Trimming cost V 0 bases and J 4 bases; bases outside gene matches: 14. The CDR3 has 19 amino acids. The protocol was immunoSEQ multiplex PCR, while the TCRdb copy is restricted to in-frame clones and leaves out a portion. This sample yields approximately 440,000 clones, of which 77% are seen a single time; approximately 12% belongs to the top ten. V gene TRBV12-5 combines with J gene TRBJ1-2, with 10 bases identical to TRBD1. Material: PBMCs. This TCR came from a middle-aged woman in good health. Some clones in this sample may be carry-over from other donors' samples. The CDR3 is CASGLVLGQGRGRGYGYTF. CDR3 nucleotides: TGTGCTAGTGGTTTGGTACTGGGACAGGGGAGAGGTAGGGGCTATGGCTACACCTTC.